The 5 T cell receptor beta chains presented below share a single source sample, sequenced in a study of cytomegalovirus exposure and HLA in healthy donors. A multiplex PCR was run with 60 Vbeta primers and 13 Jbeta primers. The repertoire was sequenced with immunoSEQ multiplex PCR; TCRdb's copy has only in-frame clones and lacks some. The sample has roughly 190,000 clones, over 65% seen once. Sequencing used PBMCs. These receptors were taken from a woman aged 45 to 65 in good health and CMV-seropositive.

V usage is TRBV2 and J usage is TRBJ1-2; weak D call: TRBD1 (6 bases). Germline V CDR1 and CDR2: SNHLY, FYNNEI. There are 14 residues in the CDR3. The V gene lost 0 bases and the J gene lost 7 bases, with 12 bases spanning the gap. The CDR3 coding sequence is TGTGCCAGCAGTGAAGCTACAGGGATGGCTGGCTACACCTTC. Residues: CASSEATGMAGYTF.

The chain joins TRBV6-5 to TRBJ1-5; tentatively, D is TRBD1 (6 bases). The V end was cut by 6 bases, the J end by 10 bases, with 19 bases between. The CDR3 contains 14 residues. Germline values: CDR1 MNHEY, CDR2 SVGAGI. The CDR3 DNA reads TGTGCCAGCAGACTCACAGGGACGCAATCTCCCCAGCATTTT. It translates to CASRLTGTQSPQHF.

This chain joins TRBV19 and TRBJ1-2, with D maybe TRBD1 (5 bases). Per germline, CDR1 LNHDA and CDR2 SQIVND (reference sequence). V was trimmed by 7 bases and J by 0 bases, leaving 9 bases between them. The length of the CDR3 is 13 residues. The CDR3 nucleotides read TGTGCCAGTACCGTGACAGCTAACTATGGCTACACCTTC. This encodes CASTVTANYGYTF.

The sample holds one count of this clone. The CDR3 loop is CASSPGTAAEKLFF. In DNA, the CDR3 is TGCGCCAGCAGCCCCGGGACAGCCGCTGAAAAACTGTTTTTT. V usage is TRBV5-1 and J usage is TRBJ1-4, with TRBD1 identical over 7 bases. CDR3 length: 14 residues. V shed 4 bases, J shed 7 bases, and the junction held 7 bases outside the gene matches. Germline loops: CDR1 SGHRS, CDR2 YFSETQ.

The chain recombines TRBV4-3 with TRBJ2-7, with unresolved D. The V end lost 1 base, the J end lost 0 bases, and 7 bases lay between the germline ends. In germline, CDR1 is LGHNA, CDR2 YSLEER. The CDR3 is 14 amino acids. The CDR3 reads CASSQALSSYEQYF. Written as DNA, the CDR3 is TGCGCCAGCAGCCAAGCCCTCAGCTCCTACGAGCAGTACTTC.